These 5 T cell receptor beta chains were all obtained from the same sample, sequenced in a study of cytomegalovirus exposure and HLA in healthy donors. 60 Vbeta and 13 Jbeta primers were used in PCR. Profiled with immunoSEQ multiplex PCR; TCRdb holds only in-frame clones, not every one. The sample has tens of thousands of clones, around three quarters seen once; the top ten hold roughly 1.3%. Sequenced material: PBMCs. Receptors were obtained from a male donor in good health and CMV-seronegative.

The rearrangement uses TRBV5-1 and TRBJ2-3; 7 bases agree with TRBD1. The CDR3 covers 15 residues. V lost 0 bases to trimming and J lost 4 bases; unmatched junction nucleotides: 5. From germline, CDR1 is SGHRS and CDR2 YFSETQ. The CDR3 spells CASSLGAGGSDTQYF. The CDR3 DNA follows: TGCGCCAGCAGCTTGGGGGCAGGGGGATCAGATACGCAGTATTTT. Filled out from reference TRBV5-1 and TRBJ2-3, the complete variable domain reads KAGVTQTPRYLIKTRGQQVTLSCSPISGHRSVSWYQQTPGQGLQFLFEYFSETQRNKGNFPGRFSGRQFSNSRSEMNVSTLELGDSALYLCASSLGAGGSDTQYFGPGTRLTVL.

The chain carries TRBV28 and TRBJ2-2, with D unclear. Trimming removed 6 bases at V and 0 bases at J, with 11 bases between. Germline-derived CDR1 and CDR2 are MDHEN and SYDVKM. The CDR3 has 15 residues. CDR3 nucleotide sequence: TGTGCCAGCAGCTTCAGCGCCGCGAACACCGGGGAGCTGTTTTTT. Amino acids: CASSFSAANTGELFF. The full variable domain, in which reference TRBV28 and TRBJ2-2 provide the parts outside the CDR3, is DVKVTQSSRYLVKRTGEKVFLECVQDMDHENMFWYRQDPGLGLRLIYFSYDVKMKEKGDIPEGYSVSREKKERFSLILESASTNQTSMYLCASSFSAANTGELFFGEGSRLTVL.

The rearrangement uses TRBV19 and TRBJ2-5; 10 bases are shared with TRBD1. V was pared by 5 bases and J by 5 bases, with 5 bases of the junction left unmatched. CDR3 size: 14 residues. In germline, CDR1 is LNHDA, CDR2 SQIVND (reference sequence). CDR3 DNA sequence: TGTGCCAGTAGTGTCCGGGACAGGGGTGAGACCCAGTACTTC. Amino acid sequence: CASSVRDRGETQYF.

The CDR3 is CASGPGQGSNEQFF. For the CDR3, the DNA is TGTGCCAGTGGGCCGGGACAGGGGTCCAATGAGCAGTTCTTC. The chain joins TRBV19 to TRBJ2-1; 10 bases are a match to TRBD1. Trimming removed 8 bases from V and 6 bases from J; junction bases left unmatched: 7. The germline CDR1 and CDR2 sequences are LNHDA and SQIVND (reference sequence). The CDR3 has 14 residues. Using reference TRBV19 and TRBJ2-1 for the parts outside the CDR3, the full variable domain is DGGITQSPKYLFRKEGQNVTLSCEQNLNHDAMYWYRQDPGQGLRLIYYSQIVNDFQKGDIAEGYSVSREKKESFPLTVTSAQKNPTAFYLCASGPGQGSNEQFFGPGTRLTVL.

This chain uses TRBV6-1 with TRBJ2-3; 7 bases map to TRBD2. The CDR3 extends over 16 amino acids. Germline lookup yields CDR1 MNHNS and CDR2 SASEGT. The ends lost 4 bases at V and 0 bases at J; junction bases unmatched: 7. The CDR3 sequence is CASSASLARSTDTQYF. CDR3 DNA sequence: TGTGCCAGCAGTGCCTCACTAGCGAGGAGCACAGATACGCAGTATTTT.